Listed here are 9 T cell receptor beta chains from one sample, sequenced in a study of T cell changes during pregnancy in multiple sclerosis. Method: immunoSEQ multiplex PCR; TCRdb's copy keeps in-frame clones and lacks some. The sample includes under 95,000 clones, 85% to 95% seen only once; the top ten take about 2%. The sequences come from peripheral blood, collected after pregnancy. The receptor source for this set is a female donor with multiple sclerosis, enrolled in a pregnancy study.

The chain is built from TRBV7-9 and TRBJ2-3; D not certain. Germline V lookup: CDR1 SEHNR, CDR2 FQNEAQ (reference sequence). V was shortened by 5 bases and J by 6 bases, with 15 bases between the two germline ends. CDR3 size: 14 residues. The CDR3 region is CASSPGVFYDTQYF. CDR3 DNA sequence: TGTGCCAGCAGCCCCGGAGTTTTTTACGATACGCAGTATTTT.

This chain connects TRBV28 to TRBJ2-7; no definite D call. The CDR3 spans 17 residues. Germline CDR1 is MDHEN and CDR2 is SYDVKM. The V and J ends lost 2 bases and 3 bases respectively, with 20 bases between them. The CDR3 sequence is CASSLPGGGQFYYEQYF. Written as DNA, the CDR3 is TGTGCCAGCAGTTTACCCGGCGGCGGCCAGTTTTACTACGAGCAGTACTTC.

This clone appeared a few times. The chain employs TRBV19 and TRBJ2-3; D is undetermined. Looked up from germline, CDR1 is LNHDA and CDR2 is SQIVND (reference sequence). The CDR3 is made up of 13 amino acids. Trimming took off 6 bases at V and 0 bases at J, with 7 bases between the two ends. CDR3: CASRMASTDTQYF. CDR3 bases: TGTGCCAGTAGAATGGCTAGCACAGATACGCAGTATTTT.

J is TRBJ1-1 and V is TRBV27; D uncertain. The V gene lost 4 bases and the J gene lost 1 base, with 10 bases spanning the gap. Germline V gives CDR1 MNHEY, CDR2 SMNVEV (reference sequence). This CDR3 region has 14 residues. CDR3 in DNA: TGTGCCAGCAGTTCACTAACATCGAACACTGAAGCTTTCTTT. The encoded protein is CASSSLTSNTEAFF.

The chain uses TRBV7-9 and TRBJ2-3, with 13 bases lining up with TRBD2. Germline lookup yields CDR1 SEHNR and CDR2 FQNEAQ (reference sequence). V shed 5 bases, J shed 6 bases, and the junction held 8 bases outside the gene matches. This CDR3 spans 16 amino acids. The CDR3 sequence: CASSATSGGARDTQYF. CDR3 bases: TGTGCCAGCAGCGCAACTAGCGGGGGGGCGCGGGATACGCAGTATTTT.

This clone was counted once. The chain carries TRBV5-1 and TRBJ2-7, with D perhaps TRBD1 (6 bases). The CDR3 totals 15 residues. The germline V gene encodes CDR1 SGHRS and CDR2 YFSETQ. With 4 bases removed from V and 0 bases from J, the gap between germline ends came to 14 bases. The CDR3 here is CASSPVGTSSYEQYF. As DNA, the CDR3 is TGCGCCAGCAGCCCCGTCGGGACATCCTCCTACGAGCAGTACTTC.

The V and J genes are TRBV5-1 and TRBJ2-1; 8 nucleotides match TRBD2. CDR1 is SGHRS and CDR2 is YFSETQ in the germline V gene. This CDR3 has 14 amino acids. The ends lost 7 bases at V and 6 bases at J; junction bases unmatched: 9. CDR3 sequence: CASGPSGGFNEQFF. CDR3 sequence (DNA): TGCGCCAGCGGTCCGAGCGGGGGTTTCAATGAGCAGTTCTTC. Supplemented by reference TRBV5-1 and TRBJ2-1, the full variable domain reads KAGVTQTPRYLIKTRGQQVTLSCSPISGHRSVSWYQQTPGQGLQFLFEYFSETQRNKGNFPGRFSGRQFSNSRSEMNVSTLELGDSALYLCASGPSGGFNEQFFGPGTRLTVL.

The chain carries TRBV7-8 and TRBJ1-1; 9 nucleotides agree with TRBD1. Germline V gene data show CDR1 as SGHVS and CDR2 as FQNEAQ. Trimming cost V 0 bases and J 11 bases; bases outside gene matches: 4. The CDR3 runs 13 residues. The CDR3 DNA follows: TGTGCCAGCAGCTTAGCGGGGGACAGGGTGGCTTTCTTT. It codes for CASSLAGDRVAFF.

The chain uses TRBV4-1 and TRBJ2-7, with 7 bases fitting TRBD1. V shed 0 bases, J shed 2 bases, and the junction held 4 bases outside the gene matches. The CDR3 runs 15 residues. CDR1 and CDR2 from the germline V gene are MGHRA and YSYEKL. This CDR3 reads CASSQELTGTYEQYF. The CDR3 region has the DNA TGCGCCAGCAGCCAAGAGCTGACAGGGACCTACGAGCAGTACTTC.